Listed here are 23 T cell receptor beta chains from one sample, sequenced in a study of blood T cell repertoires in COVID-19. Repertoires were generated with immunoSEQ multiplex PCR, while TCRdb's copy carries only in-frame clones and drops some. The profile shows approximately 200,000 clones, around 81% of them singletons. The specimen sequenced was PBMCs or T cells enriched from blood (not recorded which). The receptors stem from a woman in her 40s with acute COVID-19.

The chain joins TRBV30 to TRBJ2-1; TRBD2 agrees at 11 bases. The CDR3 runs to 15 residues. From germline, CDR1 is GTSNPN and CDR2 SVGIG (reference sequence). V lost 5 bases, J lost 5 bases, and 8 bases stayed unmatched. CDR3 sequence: CAWESLAGGDNEQFF. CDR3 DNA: TGTGCCTGGGAATCCCTAGCGGGAGGCGACAATGAGCAGTTCTTC.

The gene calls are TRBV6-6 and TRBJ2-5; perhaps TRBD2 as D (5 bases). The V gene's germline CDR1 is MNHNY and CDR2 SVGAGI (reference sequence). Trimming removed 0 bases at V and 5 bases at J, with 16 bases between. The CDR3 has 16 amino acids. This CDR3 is CASSYSGDGPGETQYF. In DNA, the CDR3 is TGTGCCAGCAGTTACTCGGGAGACGGACCGGGGGAGACCCAGTACTTC.

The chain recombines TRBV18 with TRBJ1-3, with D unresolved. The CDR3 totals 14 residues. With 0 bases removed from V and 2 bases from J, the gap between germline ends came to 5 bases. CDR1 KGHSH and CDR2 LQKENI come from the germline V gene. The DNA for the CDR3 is TGTGCCAGCTCACCACCCGGGACTGGAAACACCATATATTTT. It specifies CASSPPGTGNTIYF.

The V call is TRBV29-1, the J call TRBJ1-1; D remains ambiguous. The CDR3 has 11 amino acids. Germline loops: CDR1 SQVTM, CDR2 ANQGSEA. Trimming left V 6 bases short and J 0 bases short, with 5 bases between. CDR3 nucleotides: TGCAGCGTCGAGGTGAACACTGAAGCTTTCTTT. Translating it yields CSVEVNTEAFF.

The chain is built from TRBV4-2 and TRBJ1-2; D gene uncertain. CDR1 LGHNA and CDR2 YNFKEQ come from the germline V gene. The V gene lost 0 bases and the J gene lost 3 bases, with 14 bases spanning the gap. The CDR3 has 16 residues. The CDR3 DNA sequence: TGTGCCAGCAGCCAAGAAAAAAGAGGTGAGGACTATGGCTACACCTTC. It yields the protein CASSQEKRGEDYGYTF.

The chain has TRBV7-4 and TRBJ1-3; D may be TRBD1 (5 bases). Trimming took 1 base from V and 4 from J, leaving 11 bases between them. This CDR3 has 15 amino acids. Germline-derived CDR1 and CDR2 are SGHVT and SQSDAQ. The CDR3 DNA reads TGTGCCAGCAGCTTAGTCAGGGCCTCAGGAAACACCATATATTTT. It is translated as CASSLVRASGNTIYF. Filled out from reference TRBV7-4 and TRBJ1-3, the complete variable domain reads GAGVSQSPRYKVAKRGRDVALRCDSISGHVTLYWYRQTLGQGSEVLTYSQSDAQRDKSGRPSGRFSAERPERSVSTLKIQRTEQGDSAVYLCASSLVRASGNTIYFGEGSWLTVV.

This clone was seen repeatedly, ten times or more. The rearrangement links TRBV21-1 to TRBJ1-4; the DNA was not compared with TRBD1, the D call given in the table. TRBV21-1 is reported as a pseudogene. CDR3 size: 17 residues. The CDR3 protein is CASSPGQGAGANEKLFF. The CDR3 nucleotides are TGTGCCAGCAGTCCGGGACAGGGGGCTGGCGCTAATGAAAAACTGTTTTTT.

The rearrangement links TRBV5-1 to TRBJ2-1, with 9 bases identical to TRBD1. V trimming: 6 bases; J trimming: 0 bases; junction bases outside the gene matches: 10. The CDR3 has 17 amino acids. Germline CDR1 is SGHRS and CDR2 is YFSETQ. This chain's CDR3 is CASTSGTGTSSYNEQFF. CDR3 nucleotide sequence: TGCGCCAGCACCTCGGGGACAGGGACAAGCTCCTACAATGAGCAGTTCTTC.

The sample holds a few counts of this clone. CDR3 nucleotide sequence: TGTGCCAGCAGCAAAGTCGAACAGGGGGACTCCTACGAGCAGTACTTC. It is translated as CASSKVEQGDSYEQYF. The rearrangement uses TRBV21-1 and TRBJ2-7; TRBD1, as called in the table, went unchecked against the DNA. TRBV21-1 is classified as a pseudogene. CDR3 length equals 16 residues.

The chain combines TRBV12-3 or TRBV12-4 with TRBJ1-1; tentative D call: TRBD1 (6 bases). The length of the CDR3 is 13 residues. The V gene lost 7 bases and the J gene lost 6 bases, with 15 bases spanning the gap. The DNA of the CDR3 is TGTGCCAGCAACCCGACAGGAGAGGCTGAAGCTTTCTTT. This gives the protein CASNPTGEAEAFF.

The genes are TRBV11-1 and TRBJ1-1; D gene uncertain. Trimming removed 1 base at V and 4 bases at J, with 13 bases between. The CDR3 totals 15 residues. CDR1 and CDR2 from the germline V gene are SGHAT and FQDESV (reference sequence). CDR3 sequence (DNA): TGTGCCAGCAGCTTAGGAATGAGTTTTGGCACTGAAGCTTTCTTT. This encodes CASSLGMSFGTEAFF.

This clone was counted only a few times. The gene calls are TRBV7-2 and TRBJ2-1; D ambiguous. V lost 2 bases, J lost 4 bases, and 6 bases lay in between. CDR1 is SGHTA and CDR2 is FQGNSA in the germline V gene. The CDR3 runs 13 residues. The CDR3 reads CASSLTQYNEQFF. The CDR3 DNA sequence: TGTGCCAGCAGCTTAACCCAGTACAATGAGCAGTTCTTC.

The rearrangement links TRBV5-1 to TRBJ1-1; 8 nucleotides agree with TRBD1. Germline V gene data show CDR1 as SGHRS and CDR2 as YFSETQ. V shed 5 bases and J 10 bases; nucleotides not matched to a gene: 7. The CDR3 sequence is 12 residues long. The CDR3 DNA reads TGCGCCAGCAGGATTCGGACAGGGACAGCTTTCTTT. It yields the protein CASRIRTGTAFF.

The CDR3 here is CASSLGGVLNTQYF. In DNA, the CDR3 is TGTGCCAGCAGCCTAGGGGGGGTGTTAAATACGCAGTATTTT. The chain has TRBV7-3 and TRBJ2-3; the D gene is possibly TRBD2 (7 bases). The CDR3 is 14 residues long. The germline V gene encodes CDR1 SGHTA and CDR2 FQGTGA. The V gene lost 5 bases and the J gene lost 7 bases, with 16 bases spanning the gap.

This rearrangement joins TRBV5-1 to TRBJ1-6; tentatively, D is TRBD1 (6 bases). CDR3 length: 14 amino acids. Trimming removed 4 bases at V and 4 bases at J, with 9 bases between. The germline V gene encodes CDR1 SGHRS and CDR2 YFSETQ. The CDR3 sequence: CASSVGQYNSPLHF. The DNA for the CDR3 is TGCGCCAGCAGCGTTGGACAGTATAATTCACCCCTCCACTTT.

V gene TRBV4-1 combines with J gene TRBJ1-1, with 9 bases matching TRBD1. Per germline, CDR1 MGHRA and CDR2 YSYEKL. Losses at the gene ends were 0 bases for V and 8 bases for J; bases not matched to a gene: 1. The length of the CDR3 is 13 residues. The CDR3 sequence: CASSQEGTGEAFF. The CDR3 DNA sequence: TGCGCCAGCAGCCAAGAAGGGACAGGGGAAGCTTTCTTT.

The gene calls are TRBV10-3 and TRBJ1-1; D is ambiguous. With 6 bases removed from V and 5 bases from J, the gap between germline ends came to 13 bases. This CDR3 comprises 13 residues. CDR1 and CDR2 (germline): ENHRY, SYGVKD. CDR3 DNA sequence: TGTGCCATCAGGGTCAATGAGGCGACTGAAGCTTTCTTT. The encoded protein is CAIRVNEATEAFF.

CDR3 nucleotides: TGTGCCAGCAGTTTGGCGGGCACTGAAGCTTTCTTT. Residues: CASSLAGTEAFF. The chain carries TRBV12-3 or TRBV12-4 and TRBJ1-1; D not certain. Trimming took 3 bases from V and 4 from J, leaving 6 bases between them. The CDR3 has 12 residues.

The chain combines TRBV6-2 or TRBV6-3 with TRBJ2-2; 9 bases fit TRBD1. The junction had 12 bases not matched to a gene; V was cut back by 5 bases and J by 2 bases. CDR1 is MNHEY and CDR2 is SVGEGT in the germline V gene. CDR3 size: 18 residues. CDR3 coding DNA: TGTGCCAGCAGTCCACCCGGGACAGGGAGCGAAAACACCGGGGAGCTGTTTTTT. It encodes CASSPPGTGSENTGELFF.

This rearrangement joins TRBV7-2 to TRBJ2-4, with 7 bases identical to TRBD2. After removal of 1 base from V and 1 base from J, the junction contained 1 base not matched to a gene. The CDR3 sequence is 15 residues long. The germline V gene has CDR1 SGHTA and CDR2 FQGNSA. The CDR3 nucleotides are TGTGCCAGCAGCTTAGTGGGGGGGGCCAAAAACATTCAGTACTTC. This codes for CASSLVGGAKNIQYF.

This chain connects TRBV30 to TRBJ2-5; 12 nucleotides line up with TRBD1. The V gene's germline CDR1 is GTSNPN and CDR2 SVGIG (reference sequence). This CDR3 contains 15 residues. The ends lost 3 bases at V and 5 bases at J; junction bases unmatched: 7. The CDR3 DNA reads TGTGCCTGGAGCCCGGGACAGGGGGCAGGGGAGACCCAGTACTTC. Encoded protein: CAWSPGQGAGETQYF.

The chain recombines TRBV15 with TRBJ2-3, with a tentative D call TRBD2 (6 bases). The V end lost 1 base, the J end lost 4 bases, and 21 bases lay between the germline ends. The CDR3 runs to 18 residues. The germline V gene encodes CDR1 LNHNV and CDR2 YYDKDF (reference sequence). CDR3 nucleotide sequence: TGTGCCACCAGCAGAGCGTTAACCGGGACTGCCCGATCAGATACGCAGTATTTT. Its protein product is CATSRALTGTARSDTQYF.

CDR3 amino acids: CASSPGQGLNQPQHF. Here the CDR3 DNA reads TGCGCCAGCAGCCCGGGACAGGGACTCAATCAGCCCCAGCATTTT. The chain has TRBV5-1 and TRBJ1-5, with 9 bases that match TRBD1. The CDR3 contains 15 residues. Germline V gene lookup returns CDR1 SGHRS and CDR2 YFSETQ. Unmatched junction bases numbered 5, after V lost 4 bases and J lost 3 bases.